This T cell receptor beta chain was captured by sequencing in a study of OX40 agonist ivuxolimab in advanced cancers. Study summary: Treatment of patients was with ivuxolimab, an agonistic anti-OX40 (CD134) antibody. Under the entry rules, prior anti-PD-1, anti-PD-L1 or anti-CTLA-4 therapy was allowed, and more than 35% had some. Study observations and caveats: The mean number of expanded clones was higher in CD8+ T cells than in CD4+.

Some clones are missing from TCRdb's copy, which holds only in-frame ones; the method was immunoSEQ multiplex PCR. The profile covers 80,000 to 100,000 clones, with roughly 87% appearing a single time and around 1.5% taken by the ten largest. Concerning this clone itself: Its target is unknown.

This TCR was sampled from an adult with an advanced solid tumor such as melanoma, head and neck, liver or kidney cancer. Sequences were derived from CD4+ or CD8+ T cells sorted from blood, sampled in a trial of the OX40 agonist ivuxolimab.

The CDR3 bases are TGCGCCAGCAGCCAAATGTCGGACAGGAATGAAAAACTGTTTTTT. Translation gives CASSQMSDRNEKLFF. V usage is TRBV4-1 and J usage is TRBJ1-4; 7 positions agree with TRBD1. Germline CDR1 and CDR2: MGHRA and YSYEKL. With 2 bases clipped from V and 5 bases from J, the junction kept 5 bases outside the gene matches. The length of the CDR3 is 15 residues.